Included here is one TCR beta chain sequence, with context. This entry comes from a study of T cell clones after liver transplantation. Only in-frame clones appear in the TCRdb table, and some are missing; sequencing was by immunoSEQ multiplex PCR. The sample carries roughly 80,000 clones, roughly four fifths recorded once. Germline CDR1 MNHEY, CDR2 SMNVEV (reference sequence). V lost 6 bases and J lost 0; bases outside the gene matches: 8. The CDR3 totals 16 residues. The V call is TRBV27, the J call TRBJ2-3; 8 bases fit TRBD2. The sequencing used CD4+ T cells from blood, collected 45 to 47 months after liver transplant. The clonotype comes from a human patient who received a liver transplant. A share of the T cells may be of graft donor origin. The CDR3 here is CASRKERGPSTDTQYF. The CDR3 DNA sequence: TGTGCCAGCAGAAAGGAGCGGGGGCCTAGCACAGATACGCAGTATTTT.